The 12 T cell receptor beta chains presented below share a single source sample, sequenced in a study of blood T cell repertoires in COVID-19. Sequenced by immunoSEQ multiplex PCR; TCRdb stores in-frame clones only, minus some. The sample lists around 250,000 clones, 70% to 90% seen once, with 1.9% in the top ten. The specimen was PBMCs or T cells enriched from blood (not recorded which). Receptors originate from a woman in her forties or fifties who had recovered from COVID-19.

This chain uses TRBV5-6 with TRBJ2-7, with 11 bases identical to TRBD2. Germline V gene lookup returns CDR1 SGHDT and CDR2 YYEEEE. Germline trimming cut 2 bases from V and 2 bases from J; bases unmatched to any gene: 3. The CDR3 is 15 residues long. The CDR3 spells CASSLSLAGAYEQYF. CDR3 nucleotide sequence: TGTGCCAGCAGCTTATCACTAGCGGGGGCCTACGAGCAGTACTTC.

V gene TRBV9 combines with J gene TRBJ1-4; a possible D gene is TRBD1 (6 bases). The germline V gene encodes CDR1 SGDLS and CDR2 YYNGEE. The CDR3 is 15 residues long. The ends were cut back, 4 bases at V and 7 bases at J, with 17 bases in the middle. The DNA for the CDR3 is TGTGCCAGCAGCCCTGCAGGGAGGGGGGGTGAAAAACTGTTTTTT. It is translated as CASSPAGRGGEKLFF.

This chain joins TRBV28 and TRBJ2-7; 8 bases agree with TRBD1. Germline CDR1 is MDHEN and CDR2 is SYDVKM. The CDR3 has 14 amino acids. V shed 7 bases and J 6 bases; nucleotides not matched to a gene: 11. This chain's CDR3 is CASKGIRGRLEQYF. As DNA, the CDR3 is TGTGCCAGCAAGGGGATCAGGGGGCGCCTCGAGCAGTACTTC.

The rearrangement links TRBV7-2 to TRBJ1-2; TRBD1 might be the D (5 bases). The CDR3 runs 16 residues. Germline-derived CDR1 and CDR2 are SGHTA and FQGNSA. V lost 3 bases to trimming and J lost 5 bases, with 19 bases between them. This CDR3 is CASSFGSAGEGYGYTF. CDR3 nucleotide sequence: TGTGCCAGCAGCTTTGGTTCAGCGGGGGAAGGGTATGGCTACACCTTC.

This chain joins TRBV28 and TRBJ2-7, with D possibly being TRBD2 (5 bases). Germline CDR1 is MDHEN and CDR2 is SYDVKM. This CDR3 is built from 15 residues. Trimming shortened V by 0 bases and J by 2 bases, and 11 bases separated the two germline ends. Here the CDR3 reads CASSLWVTKPYEQYF. In nucleotides, the CDR3 is TGTGCCAGCAGTTTATGGGTGACTAAACCCTACGAGCAGTACTTC.

The chain combines TRBV27 with TRBJ1-4; D perhaps matches TRBD1 (5 bases). Trimming cost V 2 bases and J 8 bases, with 12 bases left between them. This CDR3 has 14 amino acids. Germline V gene data show CDR1 as MNHEY and CDR2 as SMNVEV (reference sequence). CDR3 in amino acids: CASSLRGGGEKLFF. The CDR3, as DNA: TGTGCCAGCAGTTTACGGGGGGGTGGGGAAAAACTGTTTTTT.

The V gene is TRBV20-1, the J gene TRBJ2-4; 7 bases agree with TRBD1. The germline gives CDR1 DFQATT, CDR2 SNEGSKA (reference sequence). V lost 6 bases, J lost 13 bases, and 9 bases stayed unmatched. This CDR3 contains 11 residues. In DNA form, the CDR3 reads TGCAGTGCCCTTGACAGGGAAGTACAGTACTTC. It encodes CSALDREVQYF.

The chain combines TRBV6-1 with TRBJ2-1, with TRBD1 matching over 9 bases. Germline loops: CDR1 MNHNS, CDR2 SASEGT. CDR3 size: 15 residues. Trimming at V came to 3 bases and at J to 2 bases, leaving 2 bases not matched to a gene. The CDR3 DNA sequence: TGTGCCAGCAGTGAGGACAGGGGACCCTACAATGAGCAGTTCTTC. Amino acids: CASSEDRGPYNEQFF.

The rearrangement joins TRBV6-5 to TRBJ1-2; the D gene is possibly TRBD1 (5 bases). The length of the CDR3 is 16 residues. CDR1 and CDR2 (germline): MNHEY, SVGAGI. V was cut by 3 bases and J by 3 bases, with 17 bases left in between. CDR3: CASSYTWDDRHYGYTF. The CDR3 DNA follows: TGTGCCAGCAGTTATACGTGGGATGACAGACACTATGGCTACACCTTC.

The chain joins TRBV27 to TRBJ2-7; D unresolved. Per germline, CDR1 MNHEY and CDR2 SMNVEV (reference sequence). Trimming shortened V by 2 bases and J by 0 bases, and 11 bases separated the two germline ends. This CDR3 contains 15 residues. Written as DNA, the CDR3 is TGTGCCAGCAGTTTAGTGGCCACGGGCTCCTACGAGCAGTACTTC. Protein sequence: CASSLVATGSYEQYF.

The V gene is TRBV5-1, the J gene TRBJ1-2; D is ambiguous. CDR1 and CDR2 (germline): SGHRS, YFSETQ. The CDR3 is 14 residues long. The ends were cut back, 4 bases at V and 2 bases at J, with 12 bases in the middle. This chain's CDR3 is CASSGRTANYGYTF. For the CDR3, the DNA is TGCGCCAGCAGCGGACGGACTGCCAACTATGGCTACACCTTC.

This clone was observed once. The chain recombines TRBV4-1 with TRBJ1-2; TRBD1 agrees at 8 bases. With 5 bases clipped from V and 1 base from J, the junction kept 9 bases outside the gene matches. Germline CDR1 is MGHRA and CDR2 is YSYEKL. This CDR3 is built from 16 residues. Here the CDR3 reads CASSNGHRGNNYGYTF. CDR3 nucleotide sequence: TGCGCCAGCAGCAACGGTCACAGGGGGAATAACTATGGCTACACCTTC.